The source of this T cell receptor beta chain is a study of identical twins. General observations from the study: Twin pairs had excess sharing that was weaker in beta out-of-frame sequences.

In TCRdb, the 5' RACE reads were re-called with MiXCR into one record per CDR3 protein. The profile shows around 680,000 distinct CDR3 sequences, over 8.5% of them singletons. Note on this clonotype: Its antigen is still unknown.

Trimming cost V 6 bases and J 3 bases, with 14 bases left between them. This CDR3 has 15 residues. The same data also went into a second study, on yellow fever vaccine responses in identical twins.

This chain joins TRBV12-3 or TRBV12-4 and TRBJ2-2, with no clear D. Sequencing used PBMCs. The origin of this receptor is a woman in her late teens or twenties in good health. CDR3 sequence reads: CASSPDVGDTGELFF. The CDR3, as DNA: TGTGCCAGCAGCCCTGATGTTGGGGACACCGGGGAGCTGTTTTTT.